This TCR beta chain was sequenced for a study of blood T cell repertoires in COVID-19. Study details: Researchers got acute and convalescent COVID-19 samples from the United States, Italy and Spain. PBMCs, B-cell-depleted T cells, or T cells provided the cDNA or gDNA that made up the material.

Germline V CDR1 and CDR2: SGHTA, FQGNSA. V lost 1 base, J lost 2 bases, and 9 bases lay in between. The CDR3 sequence is 14 residues long. In the authors' workflow: Amplification from reference gene primers served as the basis for estimated nucleated cell counts. Method: immunoSEQ multiplex PCR; TCRdb's copy keeps in-frame clones and lacks some. The V and J calls and the clone size are those of that table, but D and trimming were determined from the DNA. The sample lists more than 110,000 clones; 80% to 90% were seen once. Ages ranged from about 18 to 89 years, with residence in under 25 US areas. The TCR comes from a man aged 50 to 59 who had recovered from COVID-19. The material sequenced was PBMCs or T cells enriched from blood (not recorded which). The J gene is TRBJ2-7, the V gene TRBV7-2; D gene uncertain. The CDR3 coding sequence is TGTGCCAGCAGCTTAGTGACTGCGACCTACGAGCAGTACTTC. Translation gives CASSLVTATYEQYF.